What follows are 25 T cell receptor beta chains derived from one specimen sequenced in a study of T cells after yellow fever vaccination. TCRdb reanalysed the 5' RACE reads using MiXCR and keeps one entry per CDR3 protein. Of 300,000 to 400,000 distinct CDR3 sequences listed, roughly 6.2% were seen once; the top ten hold 15%. The material sequenced was PBMCs, taken 5 days after the yellow fever booster vaccination. The receptors stem from a man younger than 45 who received the YFV17D yellow fever vaccine.

This clonotype appeared a few times. The chain couples TRBV29-1 to TRBJ1-1; no clear D. Germline CDR1 SQVTM, CDR2 ANQGSEA. The CDR3 spans 12 residues. V was cut by 5 bases and J by 4 bases, with 11 bases left in between. CDR3 residues: CSVPTGSTEAFF. The CDR3 DNA reads as TGCAGCGTTCCGACGGGATCCACTGAAGCTTTCTTT.

In this sample, this clonotype turned up a few times. The gene calls are TRBV6-2 or TRBV6-3 and TRBJ2-7, with 11 positions matching TRBD2. This CDR3 is 13 amino acids long. Germline V CDR1 and CDR2: MNHEY, SVGEGT. V shed 10 bases and J 6 bases; nucleotides not matched to a gene: 8. DNA of the CDR3: TGTGCCACACTAGCGGGAGAATTGAGCGAGCAGTACTTC. This encodes CATLAGELSEQYF.

This chain uses TRBV20-1 with TRBJ1-1; D remains ambiguous. The CDR3 contains 11 residues. Trimming removed 5 bases at V and 4 bases at J, with 8 bases between. The germline V gene encodes CDR1 DFQATT and CDR2 SNEGSKA (reference sequence). As DNA, the CDR3 is TGCAGTGCTTCTCATAGCACTGAAGCTTTCTTT. Translating it yields CSASHSTEAFF.

This clonotype was observed a handful of times. The chain has TRBV7-2 and TRBJ2-7, with 11 bases fitting TRBD2. The CDR3 is 15 residues long. Germline CDR1 reads SGHTA; CDR2 reads FQGNSA. Trimming took 5 bases from V and 4 from J; bases not matched to a gene: 7. DNA of the CDR3: TGTGCCAGCAGCGTTACTAGCGGGAGTCTGTACGAGCAGTACTTC. Amino acid sequence: CASSVTSGSLYEQYF.

This clonotype was seen ten or more times. This chain uses TRBV14 with TRBJ2-1; a weak D match, TRBD1 (8 bases). This CDR3 region has 17 residues. Germline CDR1 reads SGHDN; CDR2 reads FVKESK. Trimming pared 3 bases from V and 6 bases from J, leaving 21 bases between. The CDR3 loop reads CASSQTDYRGGSNEQFF. The DNA for the CDR3 is TGTGCCAGCAGCCAGACCGATTACAGGGGGGGAAGCAATGAGCAGTTCTTC.

This clonotype was seen at least ten times. The chain combines TRBV7-2 with TRBJ2-3; weak D call: TRBD2 (6 bases). The CDR3 is 16 amino acids. Germline CDR1 is SGHTA and CDR2 is FQGNSA. Trimming cost V 5 bases and J 6 bases, with 21 bases left between them. This CDR3 reads CASSPPGRGSGDTQYF. The CDR3 DNA reads TGTGCCAGCAGCCCACCGGGCCGGGGGTCAGGGGATACGCAGTATTTT.

This clonotype was recorded a few times. This chain links TRBV24-1 with TRBJ2-7, with D unclear. Germline CDR1 and CDR2: KGHDR and SFDVKD. The germline V and J ends were trimmed by 4 bases and 0 bases, with 6 bases remaining between them. This CDR3 region has 13 residues. As DNA, the CDR3 is TGTGCCACCAGTGACATAAACTCCTACGAGCAGTACTTC. Translation gives CATSDINSYEQYF.

About this clonotype: Possible read error: a much larger clone is one base away. The chain links TRBV6-1 to TRBJ2-2, with 7 bases matching TRBD2. Germline V gene data show CDR1 as MNHNS and CDR2 as SASEGT. The CDR3 totals 14 residues. V trimming: 8 bases; J trimming: 2 bases; junction bases outside the gene matches: 5. The CDR3 spells CASGLEGNTGELFF. The CDR3 bases are TGTGCCAGCGGACTAGAGGGCAACACCGGGGAGCTGTTTTTT.

V and J are TRBV20-1 and TRBJ2-5; 7 nucleotides align to TRBD2. Germline CDR1 is DFQATT and CDR2 is SNEGSKA (reference sequence). CDR3 size: 14 residues. The V and J ends lost 2 bases and 4 bases, in that order; junction bases with no gene match: 7. For the CDR3, the DNA is TGCAGTGCTAGACCCCGGACTAGTCTAGAGACCCAGTACTTC. It specifies CSARPRTSLETQYF.

CDR3 amino acids: CASGATGENIQYF. CDR3 bases: TGTGCCAGCGGGGCCACAGGGGAAAACATTCAGTACTTC. The chain is built from TRBV5-4 and TRBJ2-4; TRBD1 matches at 7 bases. The CDR3 length is 13 residues. Germline CDR1 SGHNT, CDR2 YYREEE (reference sequence). The junction had 6 bases not matched to a gene; V was cut back by 7 bases and J by 5 bases.

This chain joins TRBV29-1 and TRBJ2-2; 9 bases line up with TRBD1. In germline, CDR1 is SQVTM, CDR2 ANQGSEA. J gave up 6 bases and V 6 bases, and 8 bases lay outside the gene matches. The CDR3 covers 14 residues. The CDR3 protein is CSVRGTGRAGELFF. The CDR3 nucleotides are TGCAGCGTACGCGGGACAGGGAGGGCCGGGGAGCTGTTTTTT.

This clonotype occurred many times. The rearrangement uses TRBV14 and TRBJ2-3; the D is unclear. The CDR3 sequence is 11 residues long. Germline V gives CDR1 SGHDN, CDR2 FVKESK. V was trimmed by 3 bases and J by 7 bases, leaving 5 bases between them. The CDR3 sequence: CASSQIYTQYF. The CDR3 coding sequence is TGTGCCAGCAGCCAGATATATACGCAGTATTTT.

In this sample, this clonotype turned up many times. V is TRBV20-1 and J is TRBJ1-2; 11 bases match TRBD1. Germline V gene data show CDR1 as DFQATT and CDR2 as SNEGSKA (reference sequence). This CDR3 has 14 amino acids. Trimming at V came to 5 bases and at J to 3 bases, leaving 5 bases not matched to a gene. CDR3 nucleotides: TGCAGTGCTTCTGCGGGACAGGGGGACTATGGCTACACCTTC. Protein product: CSASAGQGDYGYTF.

This clonotype was detected only a few times. V is TRBV4-2 and J is TRBJ2-5, with 8 bases identical to TRBD1. The V gene's germline CDR1 is LGHNA and CDR2 YNFKEQ. Germline trimming cut 4 bases from V and 5 bases from J; bases unmatched to any gene: 15. The CDR3 is 17 residues long. The CDR3: CASSPLGGGQGRETQYF. The CDR3 DNA reads TGTGCCAGCAGCCCCCTGGGCGGCGGACAGGGAAGGGAGACCCAGTACTTC.

V gene TRBV7-9 combines with J gene TRBJ2-1, with no clear D. CDR1 and CDR2 (germline): SEHNR, FQNEAQ (reference sequence). Trimming removed 6 bases at V and 8 bases at J, with 20 bases between. The CDR3 loop spans 15 amino acids. The CDR3 DNA reads as TGTGCCAGCAGACCAAAGGACGTAAGATCGGATGAGCAGTTCTTC. This codes for CASRPKDVRSDEQFF.

This clonotype has at least ten counts. The CDR3 sequence: CASRMDRTGPTEAFF. DNA for the CDR3: TGTGCCAGCAGGATGGATCGGACAGGGCCCACTGAAGCTTTCTTT. V and J are TRBV6-2 or TRBV6-3 and TRBJ1-1; 8 bases match TRBD1. The CDR3 runs 15 residues. Germline CDR1 and CDR2: MNHEY and SVGEGT. Trimming cost V 6 bases and J 4 bases; bases outside gene matches: 10.

This clonotype was picked up a small number of times. V is TRBV28 and J is TRBJ2-7; 8 bases agree with TRBD1. The germline V gene has CDR1 MDHEN and CDR2 SYDVKM. The CDR3 contains 14 residues. The junction had 5 bases not matched to a gene; V was cut back by 4 bases and J by 3 bases. The CDR3: CASSSDRGSYEQYF. DNA for the CDR3: TGTGCCAGCAGTTCAGACAGGGGCAGCTACGAGCAGTACTTC.

This clonotype was observed a few times. This chain links TRBV6-2 or TRBV6-3 with TRBJ2-5; 9 bases are a match to TRBD1. The V segment lost 1 base and the J segment 4 bases; nucleotides outside the gene matches: 1. Germline V gives CDR1 MNHEY, CDR2 SVGEGT. The CDR3 is made up of 14 amino acids. The CDR3 loop reads CASSYWGQGETQYF. The CDR3, as DNA: TGTGCCAGCAGTTACTGGGGACAGGGAGAGACCCAGTACTTC.

The chain recombines TRBV28 with TRBJ1-1; D possibly corresponds to TRBD1 (5 bases). The length of the CDR3 is 14 residues. With 8 bases removed from V and 1 base from J, the gap between germline ends came to 14 bases. Germline CDR1 is MDHEN and CDR2 is SYDVKM. Here the CDR3 DNA reads TGTGCCAGCTTAGTGGGACCGCCGAACACTGAAGCTTTCTTT. Protein: CASLVGPPNTEAFF.

A few counts support this clonotype. The chain uses TRBV20-1 and TRBJ2-3, with 12 positions matching TRBD2. The CDR3 sequence is 14 residues long. With V trimmed by 6 bases and J by 8 bases, 9 bases remained unmatched. Germline loops: CDR1 DFQATT, CDR2 SNEGSKA (reference sequence). CDR3 nucleotide sequence: TGCAGTGCCCACCTAGCGGGGGGGGTCAGTACGCAGTATTTT. Translating it yields CSAHLAGGVSTQYF.

This clonotype appeared a few times. The rearrangement links TRBV27 to TRBJ2-7; D gene ambiguous. V lost 5 bases to trimming and J lost 6 bases, with 20 bases between them. This CDR3 contains 15 residues. The germline CDR1 and CDR2 sequences are MNHEY and SMNVEV (reference sequence). The CDR3 loop reads CASSAAGPKKSEQYF. The CDR3 DNA is TGTGCCAGCAGTGCCGCCGGGCCAAAGAAAAGCGAGCAGTACTTC.

The rearrangement joins TRBV5-6 to TRBJ2-7; D may correspond to TRBD1 or TRBD2 (5 bases each). V lost 2 bases, J lost 9 bases, and 18 bases lay in between. This CDR3 has 14 residues. Germline assignment: CDR1 SGHDT and CDR2 YYEEEE. The CDR3 coding sequence is TGTGCCAGCAGCTTAGTTGAAGTGAGGGGCGGGCAGTACTTC. This sequence encodes CASSLVEVRGGQYF.

This clonotype was counted a few times. V gene TRBV7-2 combines with J gene TRBJ2-5; 7 positions match TRBD2. J lost 5 bases, V lost 4 bases, and 16 bases had no gene match. Germline CDR1 is SGHTA and CDR2 is FQGNSA. The CDR3 has 17 residues. CDR3: CASSSRSWGRAGETQYF. CDR3 DNA sequence: TGTGCCAGCAGCTCCCGATCGTGGGGGAGGGCGGGGGAGACCCAGTACTTC.

The chain is built from TRBV20-1 and TRBJ2-6; TRBD1 might be the D (6 bases). The CDR3 is 16 amino acids. V gave up 4 bases and J gave up 0 bases, with 13 bases separating them. CDR1 is DFQATT, CDR2 SNEGSKA, per germline (reference sequence). The CDR3 loop reads CSANGDIHSGANVLTF. The CDR3 DNA reads TGCAGTGCTAACGGGGACATACACTCTGGGGCCAACGTCCTGACTTTC.

This rearrangement joins TRBV20-1 to TRBJ2-1; 13 bases fit TRBD2. The CDR3 runs 14 residues. CDR1 and CDR2 (germline): DFQATT, SNEGSKA (reference sequence). Trimming cost V 5 bases and J 10 bases; bases outside gene matches: 8. CDR3 protein: CSAGPRLAGGEQFF. The CDR3 DNA sequence: TGCAGTGCTGGGCCGAGACTAGCGGGAGGCGAGCAGTTCTTC.